The 25 T cell receptor beta chains presented below share a single source sample, sequenced in a study of blood T cell repertoires in COVID-19 (dated by TCRdb to about 2020). Receptor amplification or capture employed the immunoSEQ multiplex PCR assay. Sourced from immuneACCESS, this table was stored by TCRdb with only in-frame sequences that have V and J called. A share of the clones is absent; for the studies checked, an unresolved V gene accounts for under half, and the remainder has no known explanation. Recorded for this sample are a few hundred thousand clones; approximately 84% of them occurred a single time. The ten largest clones represent 3.4% of the sample. Material: PBMCs or T cells enriched from blood (not recorded which). The source is a man aged 50 to 60 who had recovered from COVID-19.

This chain joins TRBV6-2 or TRBV6-3 and TRBJ2-5, with D possibly matching TRBD2 (5 bases). Germline CDR1 is MNHEY and CDR2 is SVGEGT. CDR3 length equals 12 residues. The V end lost 5 bases, the J end lost 4 bases, and 8 bases lay between the germline ends. The CDR3 loop is CASSRSGETQYF. CDR3 coding DNA: TGTGCCAGCAGTCGGAGCGGAGAGACCCAGTACTTC.

The chain couples TRBV11-2 to TRBJ2-6; a weak D match, TRBD1 (6 bases). The CDR3 consists of 15 residues. Germline CDR1 is SGHAT and CDR2 is FQNNGV. V lost 4 bases and J 4 bases, leaving 11 bases between the germline ends. The CDR3 sequence is CASSSTGHGANVLTF. In DNA form, the CDR3 reads TGTGCCAGCAGCTCAACAGGGCACGGGGCCAACGTCCTGACTTTC. Full variable domain (remainder filled in from reference TRBV11-2 and TRBJ2-6): EAGVAQSPRYKIIEKRQSVAFWCNPISGHATLYWYQQILGQGPKLLIQFQNNGVVDDSQLPKDRFSAERLKGVDSTLKIQPAKLEDSAVYLCASSSTGHGANVLTFGAGSRLTVL.

This sequence joins TRBV27 and TRBJ2-7, with TRBD1 as a possible D gene (6 bases). CDR1 is MNHEY, CDR2 SMNVEV, per germline (reference sequence). CDR3 length: 15 residues. V lost 6 bases to trimming and J lost 7 bases, with 22 bases between them. The DNA of the CDR3 is TGTGCCAGCAGCGACACCGGACTGGGGGCTAAGGAGCAGTACTTC. Its translation is CASSDTGLGAKEQYF.

The chain joins TRBV7-9 to TRBJ2-5, with no clear D. The CDR3 has 11 amino acids. Germline V gives CDR1 SEHNR, CDR2 FQNEAQ (reference sequence). V lost 5 bases and J 2 bases, leaving 3 bases between the germline ends. CDR3 amino acids: CASSPQETQYF. DNA of the CDR3: TGTGCCAGCAGCCCTCAAGAGACCCAGTACTTC. Based on the CDR3 plus reference TRBV7-9 and TRBJ2-5, the full variable domain is DTGVSQNPRHKITKRGQNVTFRCDPISEHNRLYWYRQTLGQGPEFLTYFQNEAQLEKSRLLSDRFSAERPKGSFSTLEIQRTEQGDSAMYLCASSPQETQYFGPGTRLLVL.

The chain employs TRBV10-3 and TRBJ1-5; 8 nucleotides align to TRBD1. The CDR3 is made up of 13 amino acids. J gave up 9 bases and V 9 bases, and 10 bases lay outside the gene matches. Germline CDR1 ENHRY, CDR2 SYGVKD. This CDR3 reads CAIGDRGAGPQHF. The CDR3 bases are TGTGCCATTGGAGACAGGGGCGCCGGGCCCCAGCATTTT.

The V call is TRBV28, the J call TRBJ2-5, with D maybe TRBD1 (5 bases). V dropped 7 bases and J dropped 3 bases, with 15 bases sitting between them. Germline V gives CDR1 MDHEN, CDR2 SYDVKM. This CDR3 spans 14 amino acids. CDR3 DNA: TGTGCCAGCAATATTGACAGTCCCAAAGAGACCCAGTACTTC. Translated, it gives CASNIDSPKETQYF.

The V call is TRBV12-2, the J call TRBJ1-6; TRBD1 is taken as the D call from the table, unchecked against the DNA. TRBV12-2 is a pseudogene locus. This CDR3 spans 15 amino acids. CDR3 sequence reads: CASPYGTDRSTPLHF. The CDR3 DNA reads as TGTGCAAGTCCCTATGGGACAGACAGAAGTACACCCCTCCACTTT.

This rearrangement joins TRBV10-1 to TRBJ2-3; 7 nucleotides agree with TRBD2. This CDR3 spans 13 amino acids. Trimming at V came to 10 bases and at J to 0 bases, leaving 4 bases not matched to a gene. Germline V gene lookup returns CDR1 WNHNN and CDR2 SYGVQD (reference sequence). CDR3 region: CATRGSSTDTQYF. The CDR3 DNA follows: TGCGCCACGCGGGGGTCTAGCACAGATACGCAGTATTTT.

The chain is built from TRBV7-6 and TRBJ2-3, with 11 bases identical to TRBD2. Germline V gives CDR1 SGHVS, CDR2 FNYEAQ. V dropped 2 bases and J dropped 4; count of bases not matched to a gene: 2. The CDR3 totals 15 residues. The CDR3 is CASSLLAGGSDTQYF. In DNA form, the CDR3 reads TGTGCCAGCAGCTTATTAGCGGGAGGGTCAGATACGCAGTATTTT.

The rearrangement uses TRBV5-5 and TRBJ2-3, with 10 bases matching TRBD1. V trimming: 0 bases; J trimming: 4 bases; junction bases outside the gene matches: 2. Per the germline V gene, CDR1 is SGHKS and CDR2 is YYEKEE (reference sequence). The CDR3 extends over 15 amino acids. CDR3 residues: CASSLGQGAADTQYF. The CDR3 nucleotides read TGTGCCAGCAGCTTGGGACAGGGGGCCGCAGATACGCAGTATTTT.

This clone was counted at least ten times. The chain links TRBV7-3 to TRBJ2-2, with D perhaps TRBD2 (6 bases). V was shortened by 5 bases and J by 2 bases, with 21 bases between the two germline ends. Germline CDR1 and CDR2: SGHTA and FQGTGA. The CDR3 runs 18 residues. The CDR3 sequence is CASSLDLTVAVNTGELFF. CDR3 nucleotide sequence: TGTGCCAGCAGCCTAGACCTGACGGTAGCGGTTAACACCGGGGAGCTGTTTTTT. Complete variable domain (other parts from reference TRBV7-3 and TRBJ2-2): GAGVSQTPSNKVTEKGKYVELRCDPISGHTALYWYRQSLGQGPEFLIYFQGTGAADDSGLPNDRFFAVRPEGSVSTLKIQRTERGDSAVYLCASSLDLTVAVNTGELFFGEGSRLTVL.

This clone was detected once. The chain employs TRBV28 and TRBJ2-3, with a weak D call TRBD1 (6 bases). V was trimmed by 1 base and J by 1 base, leaving 9 bases between them. Germline V gene lookup returns CDR1 MDHEN and CDR2 SYDVKM. The CDR3 extends over 15 amino acids. As DNA, the CDR3 is TGTGCCAGCAGTTTATCGACAGGCCGCACAGATACGCAGTATTTT. Residues: CASSLSTGRTDTQYF.

The table lists this clone with a few counts. The J gene is TRBJ1-5, the V gene TRBV27; 7 nucleotides agree with TRBD1. With 6 bases clipped from V and 4 bases from J, the junction kept 6 bases outside the gene matches. Germline V gives CDR1 MNHEY, CDR2 SMNVEV (reference sequence). The CDR3 consists of 14 residues. CDR3 coding DNA: TGTGCCAGCAGGCGGACAGGAGGTAATCAGCCCCAGCATTTT. As protein: CASRRTGGNQPQHF.

This clone came up once. The rearrangement links TRBV29-1 to TRBJ1-5; D ambiguous. V lost 4 bases and J lost 3, with 10 bases in between. The germline CDR1 and CDR2 sequences are SQVTM and ANQGSEA. This CDR3 contains 13 residues. This chain's CDR3 is CSVAQNINQPQHF. The CDR3 DNA sequence: TGCAGCGTTGCGCAGAATATCAATCAGCCCCAGCATTTT.

The chain couples TRBV11-2 to TRBJ1-1; 7 bases are shared with TRBD1. The germline gives CDR1 SGHAT, CDR2 FQNNGV. The CDR3 extends over 16 amino acids. J lost 3 bases, V lost 0 bases, and 7 bases had no gene match. The CDR3 coding sequence is TGTGCCAGCAGCTTAGATCGAGTGACAGGGTACACTGAAGCTTTCTTT. It codes for CASSLDRVTGYTEAFF.

The rearrangement joins TRBV29-1 to TRBJ2-1, with D possibly matching TRBD2 (6 bases). This CDR3 spans 13 amino acids. V lost 4 bases, J lost 4 bases, and 11 bases lay in between. Looked up from germline, CDR1 is SQVTM and CDR2 is ANQGSEA. For the CDR3, the DNA is TGCAGCGTTGTGGGAGCGGGTTACAATGAGCAGTTCTTC. It encodes CSVVGAGYNEQFF.

This clone has more than one count but fewer than ten. The chain carries TRBV7-2 and TRBJ2-1; TRBD2 matches 11 bases. Per germline, CDR1 SGHTA and CDR2 FQGNSA. This CDR3 comprises 16 residues. After removal of 1 base from V and 4 bases from J, the junction contained 3 bases not matched to a gene. In DNA form, the CDR3 reads TGTGCCAGCAGCTTAGATGCTAGCGGGAGGTACAATGAGCAGTTCTTC. Translation: CASSLDASGRYNEQFF.

The gene calls are TRBV4-1 and TRBJ2-3, with 7 bases lining up with TRBD1. Germline V gene sequence: CDR1 MGHRA, CDR2 YSYEKL. With 0 bases clipped from V and 8 bases from J, the junction kept 5 bases outside the gene matches. The CDR3 is 14 residues long. CDR3 sequence: CASSQDGAGGTQYF. In nucleotides, the CDR3 is TGCGCCAGCAGCCAAGATGGGGCAGGGGGTACGCAGTATTTT.

The V and J genes are TRBV19 and TRBJ1-2; 10 positions match TRBD1. V was clipped by 7 bases and J by 0 bases; unmatched bases: 20. CDR1 is LNHDA, CDR2 SQIVND, per germline (reference sequence). This CDR3 spans 20 amino acids. The CDR3 protein is CASNLGQGISPGTANYGYTF. The CDR3 DNA reads as TGTGCCAGTAACCTGGGACAGGGGATAAGTCCAGGAACCGCTAACTATGGCTACACCTTC.

The rearrangement uses TRBV13 and TRBJ2-7; the match to TRBD1 covers 8 bases. V was pared by 3 bases and J by 0 bases, with 4 bases of the junction left unmatched. The CDR3 has 15 residues. Germline CDR1 PRHDT, CDR2 FYEKMQ (reference sequence). CDR3 DNA: TGTGCCAGCAGCTTCCGGACAGGGATCTCCTACGAGCAGTACTTC. Its translation is CASSFRTGISYEQYF.

The CDR3 here is CASSLGISVPGELFF. The DNA for the CDR3 is TGTGCCAGCAGCTTAGGAATTAGCGTCCCCGGGGAGCTGTTTTTT. J is TRBJ2-2 and V is TRBV7-2; TRBD2 is a possible D gene (5 bases). V was trimmed by 1 base and J by 6 bases, leaving 12 bases between them. Germline CDR1 SGHTA, CDR2 FQGNSA. This CDR3 comprises 15 residues.

This clone was seen more than once but under ten times. The rearrangement uses TRBV11-3 and TRBJ1-1; D is unclear. This CDR3 contains 15 residues. Looked up from germline, CDR1 is SGHNT and CDR2 is YENEEA. Deletions cut 4 bases from V and 0 bases from J, with 12 bases between. The CDR3 DNA is TGTGCCAGCAGCTCACTTACGTTGCTGAACACTGAAGCTTTCTTT. It yields the protein CASSSLTLLNTEAFF.

J is TRBJ1-2 and V is TRBV10-1; D might be TRBD1 (5 bases). V was trimmed by 2 bases and J by 4 bases, leaving 8 bases between them. This CDR3 has 13 amino acids. The germline V gene encodes CDR1 WNHNN and CDR2 SYGVQD (reference sequence). CDR3 loop: CASSESGGYGYTF. The CDR3 region has the DNA TGCGCCAGCAGTGAGAGCGGGGGCTATGGCTACACCTTC.

CDR3 DNA sequence: TGTGCCAGCAGCCATTCTAATTCGCAGTATTTT. Amino acid sequence: CASSHSNSQYF. This rearrangement joins TRBV25-1 to TRBJ2-3, with D unresolved. The V gene lost 6 bases and the J gene lost 10 bases, with 11 bases spanning the gap. This CDR3 comprises 11 residues. In germline, CDR1 is MGHDK, CDR2 SYGVNS.

V usage is TRBV7-6 and J usage is TRBJ1-1; no definite D call. The V gene's germline CDR1 is SGHVS and CDR2 FNYEAQ. The ends were cut back, 0 bases at V and 8 bases at J, with 13 bases in the middle. The CDR3 spans 14 residues. CDR3 residues: CASSLAAREGEAFF. CDR3 in DNA: TGTGCCAGCAGCTTAGCTGCGAGGGAGGGCGAAGCTTTCTTT.